Presented here are 8 T cell receptor beta chains from one specimen sequenced in a study of T cell responses to AZD1222 COVID-19 vaccine. The data were produced by immunoSEQ multiplex PCR, yet TCRdb's version contains in-frame clones alone and is incomplete. The sample holds around 180,000 clones, 70% to 90% seen once. This material consisted of peripheral blood, taken on day 0 of AZD1222 vaccination. The receptors shown here come from an adult in good health.

The CDR3 sequence: CASRVGDHSYGYTF. Written as DNA, the CDR3 is TGTGCCAGCAGGGTAGGAGACCACAGCTATGGCTACACCTTC. The chain links TRBV6-5 to TRBJ1-2, with D unclear. The CDR3 sequence is 14 residues long. Between the trimmed V and J ends, which lost 6 bases and 4 bases, there was a span of 15 bases. Germline V gene data show CDR1 as MNHEY and CDR2 as SVGAGI.

This clone was seen a single time. CDR3 loop: CASTNQDRVTGELFF. The CDR3 region has the DNA TGTGCCAGTACGAATCAGGACAGGGTCACCGGGGAGCTGTTTTTT. This chain links TRBV19 with TRBJ2-2; the match to TRBD1 covers 8 bases. The CDR3 is 15 amino acids. Trimming took 7 bases from V and 4 from J; bases not matched to a gene: 8. Germline loops: CDR1 LNHDA, CDR2 SQIVND (reference sequence).

This rearrangement joins TRBV7-6 to TRBJ2-3; TRBD2 matches at 14 bases. Trimming took 1 base from V and 1 from J; bases not matched to a gene: 4. Germline CDR1 SGHVS, CDR2 FNYEAQ. The CDR3 is 18 residues long. In DNA form, the CDR3 reads TGTGCCAGCAGCTTAGGACTAGCGGGGGGGCTTCGCACAGATACGCAGTATTTT. It encodes CASSLGLAGGLRTDTQYF. Supplemented by reference TRBV7-6 and TRBJ2-3, the full variable domain reads GAGVSQSPRYKVTKRGQDVALRCDPISGHVSLYWYRQALGQGPEFLTYFNYEAQQDKSGLPNDRFSAERPEGSISTLTIQRTEQRDSAMYRCASSLGLAGGLRTDTQYFGPGTRLTVL.

The chain combines TRBV7-2 with TRBJ2-1; TRBD2 agrees at 10 bases. This CDR3 has 15 amino acids. Germline-derived CDR1 and CDR2 are SGHTA and FQGNSA. V lost 5 bases and J lost 7; bases outside the gene matches: 8. The DNA of the CDR3 is TGTGCCAGCAGCGTTAGCGGGGGGCCGAGTAATGAGCAGTTCTTC. Translation: CASSVSGGPSNEQFF.

The chain has TRBV5-1 and TRBJ2-2; 9 bases map to TRBD2. Germline V gene data show CDR1 as SGHRS and CDR2 as YFSETQ. V lost 7 bases to trimming and J lost 6 bases; unmatched junction nucleotides: 7. CDR3 length: 14 residues. The CDR3 spells CASRGLAAAGELFF. CDR3 nucleotide sequence: TGCGCCAGCCGGGGACTAGCTGCGGCCGGGGAGCTGTTTTTT.

This clone showed up just a few times. J is TRBJ1-3 and V is TRBV3-1 (or the pseudogene TRBV3-2), with D hard to call. Germline loops: CDR1 LGHDT, CDR2 YNNKEL (reference sequence). Trimming took off 4 bases at V and 0 bases at J, with 7 bases between the two ends. The CDR3 extends over 14 amino acids. CDR3 protein: CASSLAYSGNTIYF. For the CDR3, the DNA is TGTGCCAGCAGCCTCGCCTACTCTGGAAACACCATATATTTT.

CDR3 sequence (DNA): TGTGCCAGCAGCCCCGGACAGAAAAGCTCCTATAATTCACCCCTCCACTTT. It encodes CASSPGQKSSYNSPLHF. This chain connects TRBV5-4 to TRBJ1-6, with D maybe TRBD1 (6 bases). Germline V lookup: CDR1 SGHNT, CDR2 YYREEE (reference sequence). Trimming left V 4 bases short and J 0 bases short, with 14 bases between. The length of the CDR3 is 17 residues.

The chain joins TRBV6-2 or TRBV6-3 to TRBJ2-1; D may be TRBD1 or TRBD2 (7 bases each). CDR3 size: 20 residues. Trimming shortened V by 2 bases and J by 4 bases, and 27 bases separated the two germline ends. Germline CDR1 and CDR2: MNHEY and SVGEGT. CDR3 in DNA: TGTGCCAGCAGTTACCAGGGCGAGGCAGACAGGGCGGGAGAGTACAATGAGCAGTTCTTC. It yields the protein CASSYQGEADRAGEYNEQFF.